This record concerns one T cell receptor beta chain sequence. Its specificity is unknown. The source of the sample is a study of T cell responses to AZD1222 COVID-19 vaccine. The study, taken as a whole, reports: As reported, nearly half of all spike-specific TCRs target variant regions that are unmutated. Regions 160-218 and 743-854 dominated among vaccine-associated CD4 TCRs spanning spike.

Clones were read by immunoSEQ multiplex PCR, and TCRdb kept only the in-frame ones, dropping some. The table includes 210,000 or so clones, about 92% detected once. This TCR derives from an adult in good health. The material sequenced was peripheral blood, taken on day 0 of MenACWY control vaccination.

The CDR3 is CASSMQAGAGNTIYF. The CDR3 region has the DNA TGTGCCAGTAGTATGCAGGCAGGGGCTGGAAACACCATATATTTT. The chain is built from TRBV19 and TRBJ1-3, with a possible D match to TRBD1 (6 bases). Trimming removed 3 bases at V and 2 bases at J, with 11 bases between. The CDR3 consists of 15 residues. Germline CDR1 is LNHDA and CDR2 is SQIVND (reference sequence).